The 28 T cell receptor beta chains in this list originate from one sample, sequenced in a study of OX40 agonist ivuxolimab in advanced cancers. The table came from immunoSEQ multiplex PCR; TCRdb's copy has only in-frame clones and leaves some out. The repertoire has roughly 12,000 clones, around nine tenths of them found once; the top ten carry around 49%. The sequenced sample was CD4+ or CD8+ T cells sorted from blood, obtained in a trial of the OX40 agonist ivuxolimab. The receptors here all came from an adult with an advanced solid tumor such as melanoma, head and neck, liver or kidney cancer.

The V gene is TRBV11-2, the J gene TRBJ2-1, with D hard to call. The CDR3 is 13 amino acids. The V and J ends lost 1 base and 9 bases respectively, with 10 bases between them. CDR1 is SGHAT and CDR2 is FQNNGV in the germline V gene. The CDR3 DNA reads as TGTGCCAGCAGCTTAGGGACCATACCTGAGCAGTTCTTC. The encoded protein is CASSLGTIPEQFF.

The genes are TRBV7-2 and TRBJ2-5, with unresolved D. The CDR3 loop spans 17 amino acids. V was shortened by 6 bases and J by 5 bases, with 25 bases between the two germline ends. Germline CDR1 and CDR2: SGHTA and FQGNSA. Here the CDR3 reads CASSHIRSEPRRETQYF. The CDR3 region has the DNA TGTGCCAGCAGTCATATTCGTTCGGAGCCCCGACGGGAGACCCAGTACTTC.

The chain is built from TRBV4-2 and TRBJ2-1; 13 bases match TRBD2. This CDR3 has 15 amino acids. J lost 9 bases, V lost 4 bases, and 6 bases had no gene match. The germline V gene has CDR1 LGHNA and CDR2 YNFKEQ. For the CDR3, the DNA is TGTGCCAGCAGCCCTACTAGCGGGAGGGCCCTTGAGCAGTTCTTC. Translation gives CASSPTSGRALEQFF.

The J gene is TRBJ1-5, the V gene TRBV2, with D hard to call. CDR3 size: 14 residues. Germline-derived CDR1 and CDR2 are SNHLY and FYNNEI. V was trimmed by 6 bases and J by 6 bases, leaving 15 bases between them. CDR3 protein: CASRTHAPGQPQHF. In DNA form, the CDR3 reads TGTGCCAGCAGAACTCATGCGCCTGGTCAGCCCCAGCATTTT.

The chain links TRBV21-1 to TRBJ2-7. TRBV21-1 is deemed a pseudogene. The CDR3 covers 13 residues. The CDR3 loop is CASSFKGTYEQYF. The CDR3 DNA sequence: TGTGCCAGCAGCTTTAAGGGAACCTACGAGCAGTACTTC.

V and J are TRBV4-1 and TRBJ1-4; D perhaps matches TRBD1 (5 bases). V was clipped by 1 base and J by 4 bases, with 16 bases between them. From germline, CDR1 is MGHRA and CDR2 YSYEKL. This CDR3 is built from 17 residues. In nucleotides, the CDR3 is TGCGCCAGCAGCCAAGTAGTCAGCGACAGTTATAATGAAAAACTGTTTTTT. Its protein is CASSQVVSDSYNEKLFF.

This chain connects TRBV5-4 to TRBJ2-7; 10 bases line up with TRBD2. V was clipped by 1 base and J by 5 bases; unmatched bases: 6. The CDR3 is 15 amino acids. CDR1 is SGHNT and CDR2 is YYREEE in the germline V gene (reference sequence). CDR3 coding DNA: TGTGCCAGCAGCTTGCTAGCGGGAGATGGAGACGAGCAGTACTTC. Residues: CASSLLAGDGDEQYF. The variable domain in full, completed from reference TRBV5-4 and TRBJ2-7, reads ETGVTQSPTHLIKTRGQQVTLRCSSQSGHNTVSWYQQALGQGPQFIFQYYREEENGRGNFPPRFSGLQFPNYSSELNVNALELDDSALYLCASSLLAGDGDEQYFGPGTRLTVT.

This chain connects TRBV4-3 to TRBJ2-1; D gene ambiguous. Germline-derived CDR1 and CDR2 are LGHNA and YSLEER. CDR3 size: 14 residues. Trimming stripped 0 bases from V and 4 bases from J, with 7 bases between. In nucleotides, the CDR3 is TGCGCCAGCAGCCAAGAAAGGCGGTACAATGAGCAGTTCTTC. Translation: CASSQERRYNEQFF.

The rearrangement links TRBV4-2 to TRBJ1-2; D is possibly TRBD1 (6 bases). Germline CDR1 reads LGHNA; CDR2 reads YNFKEQ. CDR3 size: 15 residues. V was trimmed by 1 base and J by 2 bases, leaving 11 bases between them. The CDR3 nucleotides are TGTGCCAGCAGCCAAGGGGATCAGGGGAACTATGGCTACACCTTC. As protein: CASSQGDQGNYGYTF.

V usage is TRBV6-4 and J usage is TRBJ1-2; D gene ambiguous. The CDR3 totals 14 residues. The germline V gene has CDR1 MRHNA and CDR2 SNTAGT. V lost 9 bases and J lost 3, with 17 bases in between. In DNA, the CDR3 is TGTGCCAGGGAGATGAAGAGAGAAGACTATGGCTACACCTTC. Amino acid sequence: CAREMKREDYGYTF.

This sequence joins TRBV4-2 and TRBJ2-7; D remains ambiguous. V shed 0 bases and J shed 2 bases, with 8 bases lying between them. The length of the CDR3 is 14 residues. Germline loops: CDR1 LGHNA, CDR2 YNFKEQ. The CDR3 here is CASSQDLGTYEQYF. CDR3 nucleotide sequence: TGTGCCAGCAGCCAAGATCTGGGGACCTACGAGCAGTACTTC.

The chain combines TRBV5-1 with TRBJ2-7, with TRBD1 identical over 9 bases. The V and J ends lost 0 bases and 2 bases, in that order; junction bases with no gene match: 0. The germline gives CDR1 SGHRS, CDR2 YFSETQ. The CDR3 length is 14 residues. The CDR3 DNA reads TGCGCCAGCAGCTTGGGGACAGGGGCCTACGAGCAGTACTTC. Translation: CASSLGTGAYEQYF.

The V and J genes are TRBV4-3 and TRBJ2-2; D is ambiguous. V was cut by 1 base and J by 2 bases, with 8 bases left in between. Germline-derived CDR1 and CDR2 are LGHNA and YSLEER. The CDR3 is 15 amino acids. Here the CDR3 reads CASSQVVSNTGELFF. The CDR3 coding sequence is TGCGCCAGCAGCCAAGTCGTGTCCAACACCGGGGAGCTGTTTTTT.

The chain carries TRBV19 and TRBJ2-3; 9 bases are shared with TRBD2. The V segment lost 3 bases and the J segment 3 bases; nucleotides outside the gene matches: 10. CDR1 LNHDA and CDR2 SQIVND come from the germline V gene (reference sequence). This CDR3 has 17 amino acids. Here the CDR3 reads CASSMIPRTSETDTQYF. CDR3 nucleotides: TGTGCCAGTAGTATGATCCCCCGGACTAGCGAAACAGATACGCAGTATTTT.

This clone was seen a single time. The chain links TRBV13 to TRBJ2-3; 9 bases line up with TRBD1. Germline values: CDR1 PRHDT, CDR2 FYEKMQ (reference sequence). V trimming: 5 bases; J trimming: 4 bases; junction bases outside the gene matches: 10. The CDR3 extends over 16 amino acids. The CDR3 protein is CASSTPGQGGADTQYF. As DNA, the CDR3 is TGTGCCAGCAGCACGCCGGGACAGGGTGGTGCAGATACGCAGTATTTT.

The rearrangement links TRBV27 to TRBJ2-3; 16 positions agree with TRBD2. The CDR3 has 18 amino acids. Germline CDR1 MNHEY, CDR2 SMNVEV (reference sequence). V dropped 4 bases and J dropped 5; count of bases not matched to a gene: 9. The CDR3 DNA follows: TGTGCCAGCAGTTCCCCGGGACTAGCGGGAGGGCCTGAAGATACGCAGTATTTT. Its protein is CASSSPGLAGGPEDTQYF.

About this clone itself: Compared with germline, one end of the junction differs, possibly owing to a read error. The chain employs TRBV7-9 and TRBJ1-4; D remains ambiguous. Germline lookup yields CDR1 SEHNR and CDR2 FQNEAQ (reference sequence). The CDR3 loop spans 16 amino acids. The CDR3 coding sequence is TGTGCCAGCAGCCCAGAATTGTTTGCAACTAATGAAAAACTGGTTTTT. Translated: CASSPELFATNEKLVF.

The chain recombines TRBV7-9 with TRBJ2-7, with D perhaps TRBD2 (5 bases). The CDR3 extends over 14 amino acids. CDR1 is SEHNR and CDR2 is FQNEAQ in the germline V gene (reference sequence). Trimming left V 5 bases short and J 2 bases short, with 13 bases between. CDR3 sequence (DNA): TGTGCCAGCAGCCCTCCTAGCACCCCCTACGAGCAGTACTTC. The encoded protein is CASSPPSTPYEQYF.

J is TRBJ1-5 and V is TRBV28, with unresolved D. The CDR3 spans 16 residues. Trimming removed 3 bases from V and 3 bases from J, with 15 bases in between. Germline CDR1 reads MDHEN; CDR2 reads SYDVKM. The CDR3 region has the DNA TGTGCCAGCAGTTTTCTTCGGACGGCAGACAATCAGCCCCAGCATTTT. Its protein is CASSFLRTADNQPQHF.

The CDR3 DNA sequence: TGTGCCAGTAGTGGAGCGGGGTACTCCTACGAGCAGTACTTC. This translates into CASSGAGYSYEQYF. The V gene is TRBV19, the J gene TRBJ2-7; 7 nucleotides line up with TRBD2. Germline CDR1 and CDR2: LNHDA and SQIVND (reference sequence). The CDR3 loop spans 14 amino acids. Losses at the gene ends were 5 bases for V and 0 bases for J; bases not matched to a gene: 4. Together with reference TRBV19 and TRBJ2-7, the CDR3 gives the full variable domain: DGGITQSPKYLFRKEGQNVTLSCEQNLNHDAMYWYRQDPGQGLRLIYYSQIVNDFQKGDIAEGYSVSREKKESFPLTVTSAQKNPTAFYLCASSGAGYSYEQYFGPGTRLTVT.

J is TRBJ1-1 and V is TRBV14; 8 nucleotides match TRBD1. V lost 3 bases, J lost 2 bases, and 5 bases stayed unmatched. Per germline, CDR1 SGHDN and CDR2 FVKESK. The CDR3 has 15 residues. CDR3 in DNA: TGTGCCAGCAGCCACACTGGACAGGGCAACACTGAAGCTTTCTTT. Translation gives CASSHTGQGNTEAFF.

The gene calls are TRBV5-8 and TRBJ1-1; 8 positions agree with TRBD1. The CDR3 consists of 14 residues. Germline assignment: CDR1 SGHTS and CDR2 YDEGEE. The junction had 7 bases not matched to a gene; V was cut back by 8 bases and J by 1 base. This CDR3 reads CASDPGTGNTEAFF. The DNA of the CDR3 is TGTGCCAGTGACCCCGGGACAGGGAACACTGAAGCTTTCTTT.

This chain connects TRBV6-5 to TRBJ1-1, with TRBD1 as a possible D gene (5 bases). V shed 2 bases and J shed 7 bases, with 11 bases lying between them. Germline lookup yields CDR1 MNHEY and CDR2 SVGAGI. CDR3 length equals 13 residues. Here the CDR3 DNA reads TGTGCCAGCAGTTACAGGGGATCGATTGAAGCTTTCTTT. Its translation: CASSYRGSIEAFF.

Only one count was recorded for this clone. V usage is TRBV6-4 and J usage is TRBJ2-3; TRBD1 might be the D (6 bases). The CDR3 length is 13 residues. The V end lost 4 bases, the J end lost 1 base, and 6 bases lay between the germline ends. Germline-derived CDR1 and CDR2 are MRHNA and SNTAGT. DNA of the CDR3: TGTGCCAGCAGTGCAGGGGGCACAGATACGCAGTATTTT. The encoded protein is CASSAGGTDTQYF.

The chain combines TRBV18 with TRBJ2-7, with 11 nucleotides matching TRBD2. This CDR3 is built from 14 residues. Looked up from germline, CDR1 is KGHSH and CDR2 is LQKENI. V trimming: 5 bases; J trimming: 4 bases; junction bases outside the gene matches: 4. CDR3: CASSYGTSGYEQYF. The CDR3 DNA follows: TGTGCCAGCTCATACGGGACTAGCGGATACGAGCAGTACTTC.

To note about this clone: The junction does not match germline at one end; this may be a read error. This chain joins TRBV7-7 and TRBJ2-7; D perhaps matches TRBD2 (5 bases). This CDR3 is 13 amino acids long. Looked up from germline, CDR1 is SSHAT and CDR2 is FNYEAQ (reference sequence). The CDR3 DNA reads TGTGCTAGCAGCCAAATGCTGGGAGTCGAGCAGTACTTC. Protein: CASSQMLGVEQYF.

The rearrangement uses TRBV11-2 and TRBJ2-1; maybe TRBD2 (6 bases). CDR1 and CDR2 (germline): SGHAT, FQNNGV. The CDR3 is 14 residues long. V lost 1 base and J 7 bases, leaving 11 bases between the germline ends. The CDR3 protein is CASSLVIGGNEQFF. Here the CDR3 DNA reads TGTGCCAGCAGCTTAGTAATCGGGGGAAATGAGCAGTTCTTC.

A remark on this clone: Germline and junction disagree at one end, which may indicate a read error. The chain recombines TRBV19 with TRBJ1-2; no firm D call. The CDR3 is made up of 13 amino acids. Germline-derived CDR1 and CDR2 are LNHDA and SQIVND (reference sequence). CDR3 sequence (DNA): TGTGTCAGTTCGTGGACGGGAATTTATGGCTACACCTTC. Its translation: CVSSWTGIYGYTF.